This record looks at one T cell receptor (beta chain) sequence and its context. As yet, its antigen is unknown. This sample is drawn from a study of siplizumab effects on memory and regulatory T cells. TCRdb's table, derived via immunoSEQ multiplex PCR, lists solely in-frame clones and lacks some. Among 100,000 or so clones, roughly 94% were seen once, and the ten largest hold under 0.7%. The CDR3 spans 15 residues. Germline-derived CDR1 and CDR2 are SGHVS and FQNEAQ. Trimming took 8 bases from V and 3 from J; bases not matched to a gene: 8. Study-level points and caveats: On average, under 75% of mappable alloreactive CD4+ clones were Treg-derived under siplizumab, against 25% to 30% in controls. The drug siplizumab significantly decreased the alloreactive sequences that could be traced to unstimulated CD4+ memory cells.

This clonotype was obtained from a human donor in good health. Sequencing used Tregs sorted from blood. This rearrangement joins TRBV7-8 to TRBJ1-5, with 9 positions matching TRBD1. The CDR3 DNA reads TGTGCCAGCGCTCCGGGACAGGGAATCAATCAGCCCCAGCATTTT. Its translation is CASAPGQGINQPQHF. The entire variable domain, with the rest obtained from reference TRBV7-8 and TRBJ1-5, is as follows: GAGVSQSPRYKVAKRGQDVALRCDPISGHVSLFWYQQALGQGPEFLTYFQNEAQLDKSGLPSDRFFAERPEGSVSTLKIQRTQQEDSAVYLCASAPGQGINQPQHFGDGTRLSIL.